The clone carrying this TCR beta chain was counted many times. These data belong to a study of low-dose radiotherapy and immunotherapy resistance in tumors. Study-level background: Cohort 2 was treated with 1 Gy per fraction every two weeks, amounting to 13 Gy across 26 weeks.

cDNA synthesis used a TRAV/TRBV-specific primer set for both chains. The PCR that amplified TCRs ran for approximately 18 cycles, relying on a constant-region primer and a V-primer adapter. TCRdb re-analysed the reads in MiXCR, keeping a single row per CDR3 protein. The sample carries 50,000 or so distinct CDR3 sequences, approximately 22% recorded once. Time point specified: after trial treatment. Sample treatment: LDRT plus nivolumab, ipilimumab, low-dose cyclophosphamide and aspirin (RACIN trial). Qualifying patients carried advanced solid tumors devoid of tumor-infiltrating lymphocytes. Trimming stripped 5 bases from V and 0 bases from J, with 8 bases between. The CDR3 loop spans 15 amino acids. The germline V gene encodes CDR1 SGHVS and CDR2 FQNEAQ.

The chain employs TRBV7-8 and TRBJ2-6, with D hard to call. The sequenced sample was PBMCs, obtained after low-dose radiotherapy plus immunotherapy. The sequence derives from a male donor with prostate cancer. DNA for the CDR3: TGTGCCAGCAGCCCAAATCTCTCTGGGGCCAACGTCCTGACTTTC. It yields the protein CASSPNLSGANVLTF.